These 5 T cell receptor beta chains came from one sample sequenced in a study of T-cell reconstitution after alpha-beta-depleted transplantation in children. Unique molecular identifiers were used to barcode this TCRbeta library. Each CDR3 protein gets one entry after TCRdb re-called the PCR reads with MiXCR. Here the sample spans approximately 630,000 distinct CDR3 sequences, under 15% being singletons. Sample: PBMCs, taken before TCRalphabeta/CD19-depleted stem cell transplant. These receptors came from a girl aged 2 to 9 with congenital amegakaryocytic thrombocytopenia, due to receive a stem cell transplant.

This clonotype showed up many times. The chain couples TRBV6-5 to TRBJ2-5, with D uncertain. CDR1 and CDR2 from the germline V gene are MNHEY and SVGAGI. Trimming left V 2 bases short and J 5 bases short, with 9 bases between. The CDR3 runs to 13 residues. This CDR3 reads CASSYAVKETQYF. The CDR3 bases are TGTGCCAGCAGTTACGCCGTGAAGGAGACCCAGTACTTC.

This clonotype was observed at least ten times. The CDR3 DNA sequence: TGCAGTGCTAGATCCCCTCTCAATGAGCAGTTCTTC. Translating it yields CSARSPLNEQFF. V and J are TRBV20-1 and TRBJ2-1; D remains unclear. Germline V lookup: CDR1 DFQATT, CDR2 SNEGSKA (reference sequence). The ends were cut back, 2 bases at V and 6 bases at J, with 8 bases in the middle. There are 12 residues in the CDR3.

This clonotype has a count of ten or more. V gene TRBV7-2 combines with J gene TRBJ2-2, with 10 bases fitting TRBD2. The CDR3 extends over 15 amino acids. The germline gives CDR1 SGHTA, CDR2 FQGNSA. The V and J ends lost 1 base and 6 bases, in that order; junction bases with no gene match: 2. In nucleotides, the CDR3 is TGTGCCAGCAGCTTAGGACTAGCGGGCCCCGGGGAGCTGTTTTTT. It encodes CASSLGLAGPGELFF.

This clonotype came up a few times. This rearrangement joins TRBV12-3 or TRBV12-4 to TRBJ2-3, with a weak D call TRBD1 (6 bases). The CDR3 consists of 15 residues. The V gene lost 7 bases and the J gene lost 4 bases, with 18 bases spanning the gap. The CDR3 protein is CASKKSGTYSDTQYF. The CDR3 coding sequence is TGTGCCAGCAAAAAGTCCGGGACATATTCAGATACGCAGTATTTT.

V and J are TRBV10-1 and TRBJ2-7; TRBD1 matches 7 bases. The CDR3 is 16 amino acids. V shed 1 base, J shed 0 bases, and the junction held 6 bases outside the gene matches. The germline gives CDR1 WNHNN, CDR2 SYGVQD (reference sequence). In nucleotides, the CDR3 is TGCGCCAGCAGTGAGTTTTCCAGGGGGAGCTCCTACGAGCAGTACTTC. This translates into CASSEFSRGSSYEQYF.